A selection of T cell receptor beta chains follows, all from one sample in a study of regulatory T cells in long-lasting Graves disease. From the multiplex PCR reads, TCRdb called clonotypes with MiXCR, one entry per CDR3 protein. The table lists hundreds of thousands of distinct CDR3 sequences, less than 25% of them singletons. The sample in question was peripheral blood mononuclear cells (PBMCs), obtained when the disease was refractory, from a patient treated with antithyroid drugs. These receptors came from a female donor with Graves disease. Both conserved end residues are part of each CDR3. Clone size, where shown, is once, few, many, or a class for clones that have expanded.

clone size: NA; V gene: TRBV4-1; J gene: TRBJ1-6; CDR3 protein: CASSQQTAVSYNSPLHF
clone size: NA; V gene: TRBV29-1; J gene: TRBJ2-5; CDR3 protein: CSVRQETQYF
clone size: many; V gene: TRBV10-3; J gene: TRBJ2-5; CDR3 protein: CAISVAGETQYF
clone size: NA; V gene: TRBV5-1; J gene: TRBJ2-1; CDR3 protein: CASRNPLGNEQFF
clone size: NA; V gene: TRBV6-1; J gene: TRBJ1-5; CDR3 protein: CASSEVPGQPYSNQPQHF
clone size: NA; V gene: TRBV20-1; J gene: TRBJ1-1; CDR3 protein: CSARGFGKGGKNTEAFF
clone size: NA; V gene: TRBV6-1; J gene: TRBJ1-2; CDR3 protein: CASEGQGAGNYGYTF
clone size: NA; V gene: TRBV7-8; J gene: TRBJ1-3; CDR3 protein: CASSGGIYSGNTIYF
clone size: many; V gene: TRBV11-2; J gene: TRBJ2-1; CDR3 protein: CASSWRGAVNNEQFF
clone size: few; V gene: TRBV10-3; J gene: TRBJ2-2; CDR3 protein: CAIRIADTTTGELFF
clone size: NA; V gene: TRBV3-1; J gene: TRBJ1-1; CDR3 protein: CASSPRGGSGTEAFF
clone size: few; V gene: TRBV7-6; J gene: TRBJ1-3; CDR3 protein: CASSPTRSSGNTIYF
clone size: few; V gene: TRBV27; J gene: TRBJ2-3; CDR3 protein: CASKYRSSTDTQYF
clone size: few; V gene: TRBV9; J gene: TRBJ1-2; CDR3 protein: CASSAEQGANYGYTF
clone size: many; V gene: TRBV7-2; J gene: TRBJ2-7; CDR3 protein: CASSLASGVRFEQYF
clone size: many; V gene: TRBV19; J gene: TRBJ1-5; CDR3 protein: CASSIEGTAVQPQHF
clone size: NA; V gene: TRBV7-2; J gene: TRBJ2-5; CDR3 protein: CASSIDRGIQETQYF
clone size: NA; V gene: TRBV7-9; J gene: TRBJ2-3; CDR3 protein: CASHASSTYF
clone size: NA; V gene: TRBV4-3; J gene: TRBJ2-5; CDR3 protein: CASSQGSSGSAGETQYF
clone size: NA; V gene: TRBV20-1; J gene: TRBJ1-5; CDR3 protein: CSAINPGHPGQPQHF
clone size: NA; V gene: TRBV5-1; J gene: TRBJ1-6; CDR3 protein: CASSSGTGINSPLHF
clone size: many; V gene: TRBV7-2; J gene: TRBJ2-7; CDR3 protein: CASSSLAGGTYEQYF
clone size: many; V gene: TRBV2; J gene: TRBJ1-6; CDR3 protein: CASSATRFGSPLHF
clone size: many; V gene: TRBV6-1; J gene: TRBJ2-7; CDR3 protein: CASRPTGVYEQYF
clone size: many; V gene: TRBV29-1; J gene: TRBJ1-1; CDR3 protein: CSGRLNTEAFF
clone size: NA; V gene: TRBV9; J gene: TRBJ1-6; CDR3 protein: CASSARRTGEGSPLHF
clone size: many; V gene: TRBV2; J gene: TRBJ2-5; CDR3 protein: CASSEGRVGETQYF
clone size: few; V gene: TRBV12-3/TRBV12-4; J gene: TRBJ1-2; CDR3 protein: CANTPGHGFYGYTF
clone size: many; V gene: TRBV11-2; J gene: TRBJ2-2; CDR3 protein: CASSLDHNTGELFF
clone size: once; V gene: TRBV19; J gene: TRBJ2-2; CDR3 protein: CASTLGHYTGELFF
clone size: many; V gene: TRBV12-3/TRBV12-4; J gene: TRBJ1-5; CDR3 protein: CASSSNTGGRGQPQHF
clone size: many; V gene: TRBV7-2; J gene: TRBJ2-7; CDR3 protein: CASSLVGTDLSYEQYF
clone size: many; V gene: TRBV5-6; J gene: TRBJ2-5; CDR3 protein: CASSLPGAPETQYF
clone size: NA; V gene: TRBV4-1; J gene: TRBJ2-7; CDR3 protein: CASSQDPTSGRYEQYF
clone size: few; V gene: TRBV7-6; J gene: TRBJ2-1; CDR3 protein: CAIGQGAFEQFF
clone size: many; V gene: TRBV12-3/TRBV12-4; J gene: TRBJ2-7; CDR3 protein: CASSLYGAGEQYF
clone size: NA; V gene: TRBV6-5; J gene: TRBJ1-5; CDR3 protein: CASSSNTGGNQPQHF
clone size: many; V gene: TRBV24-1; J gene: TRBJ1-6; CDR3 protein: CRAGWGVGSPLHF
clone size: many; V gene: TRBV30; J gene: TRBJ1-1; CDR3 protein: CAWSVAQTNTEAFF
clone size: NA; V gene: TRBV10-1; J gene: TRBJ1-1; CDR3 protein: CASSVGSGMTEAFF
clone size: many; V gene: TRBV20-1; J gene: TRBJ2-7; CDR3 protein: CSANSRPAGEQYF
clone size: few; V gene: TRBV4-1; J gene: TRBJ2-5; CDR3 protein: CASSPTEAGGETQYF
clone size: NA; V gene: TRBV20-1; J gene: TRBJ2-7; CDR3 protein: CSARGPPNEQYF
clone size: few; V gene: TRBV20-1; J gene: TRBJ2-4; CDR3 protein: CSASAAVENIQYF
clone size: many; V gene: TRBV15; J gene: TRBJ1-5; CDR3 protein: CATRDRGSQPQHF
clone size: few; V gene: TRBV3-1; J gene: TRBJ2-7; CDR3 protein: CASTHGAGYEQYF
clone size: NA; V gene: TRBV7-9; J gene: TRBJ2-6; CDR3 protein: CASSLARASSGANVLTF
clone size: many; V gene: TRBV28; J gene: TRBJ2-5; CDR3 protein: CASSSLQPLETQYF
clone size: few; V gene: TRBV19; J gene: TRBJ2-7; CDR3 protein: CASSSERGWGYEQYF
clone size: NA; V gene: TRBV5-1; J gene: TRBJ1-4; CDR3 protein: CASSSTATNEKLLF
clone size: many; V gene: TRBV28; J gene: TRBJ2-7; CDR3 protein: CASSHREKYF
clone size: many; V gene: TRBV2; J gene: TRBJ1-4; CDR3 protein: CASSEVGTGLNEKLFF
clone size: few; V gene: TRBV18; J gene: TRBJ2-7; CDR3 protein: CASSPGPGIYEQYF
clone size: NA; V gene: TRBV9; J gene: TRBJ2-7; CDR3 protein: CASSVEGTLSSEQYF
clone size: many; V gene: TRBV7-2; J gene: TRBJ2-7; CDR3 protein: CASSTDRSSYEQYF
clone size: medium-sized; V gene: TRBV11-3; J gene: TRBJ2-6; CDR3 protein: CASSLLEGKWSSGANVLTF
clone size: many; V gene: TRBV7-9; J gene: TRBJ2-7; CDR3 protein: CASSTQEGHQGYEQYF
clone size: many; V gene: TRBV28; J gene: TRBJ2-7; CDR3 protein: CASSFSRVTYEQYF
clone size: NA; V gene: TRBV6-1; J gene: TRBJ2-7; CDR3 protein: CASSVLDTNGEQYF